The entry below describes one TCR beta chain. This sample was taken from a study of technical replicates of blood from a few donors. V dropped 5 bases and J dropped 3 bases, with 15 bases sitting between them. The CDR3 spans 15 residues. Per germline, CDR1 SEHNR and CDR2 FQNEAQ (reference sequence). Libraries were prepared by immunoSEQ multiplex PCR; TCRdb keeps only in-frame clonotypes and omits some of them. The repertoire holds 80,000 to 100,000 clones, with 90% to 97% as singletons. The receptor was derived from a human donor in good health. The sample comprised T cells isolated from PBMCs. The chain recombines TRBV7-9 with TRBJ2-3; D might be TRBD1 (6 bases). CDR3 residues: CASSPLGDRTDTQYF. Here the CDR3 DNA reads TGTGCCAGCAGCCCACTCGGTGACAGGACAGATACGCAGTATTTT.